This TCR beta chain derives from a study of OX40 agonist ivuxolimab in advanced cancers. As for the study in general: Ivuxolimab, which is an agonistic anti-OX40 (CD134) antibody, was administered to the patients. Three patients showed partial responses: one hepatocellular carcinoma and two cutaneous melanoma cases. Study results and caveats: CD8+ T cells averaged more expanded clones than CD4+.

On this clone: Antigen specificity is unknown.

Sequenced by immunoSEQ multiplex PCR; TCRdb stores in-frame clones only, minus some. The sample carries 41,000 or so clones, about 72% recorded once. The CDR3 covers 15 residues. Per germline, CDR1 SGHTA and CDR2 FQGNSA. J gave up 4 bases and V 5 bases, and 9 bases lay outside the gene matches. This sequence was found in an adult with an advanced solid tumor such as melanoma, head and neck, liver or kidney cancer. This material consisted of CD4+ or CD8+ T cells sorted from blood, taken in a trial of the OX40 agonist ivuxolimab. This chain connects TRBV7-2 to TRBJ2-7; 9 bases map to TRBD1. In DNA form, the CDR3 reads TGTGCCAGCAGCCCGAGACAGGGGGGGTCGTACGAGCAGTACTTC. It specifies CASSPRQGGSYEQYF.